This entry lists 10 T cell receptor beta chains sequenced from one sample in a study of PD-1 blockade in mismatch repair-deficient tumors. Some clones are missing from TCRdb's copy, which holds only in-frame ones; the method was immunoSEQ multiplex PCR. Among approximately 13,000 clones listed, about 88% were seen once. Time point indicated: roughly ten-day in vitro stimulation with candidate neoantigen peptide 6. For these TCRs, the target antigens are not known. This specimen consisted of cells cultured in vitro, obtained from a patient treated with pembrolizumab. The receptors shown here come from an adult with mismatch repair-deficient cancer.

V usage is TRBV18 and J usage is TRBJ2-7; D uncertain. This CDR3 contains 14 residues. Germline loops: CDR1 KGHSH, CDR2 LQKENI. Trimming took 6 bases from V and 3 from J, leaving 15 bases between them. In DNA, the CDR3 is TGTGCCAGCTCTCCAGATTATGGGCTCTACGAGCAGTACTTC. It yields the protein CASSPDYGLYEQYF.

The chain has TRBV7-3 and TRBJ2-3; D ambiguous. From germline, CDR1 is SGHTA and CDR2 FQGTGA. The CDR3 runs 15 residues. Trimming stripped 1 base from V and 3 bases from J, with 11 bases between. CDR3 loop: CASSLIGPRTDTQYF. The CDR3 nucleotides read TGTGCCAGCAGCTTAATTGGGCCAAGGACAGATACGCAGTATTTT.

The J gene is TRBJ2-5, the V gene TRBV6-5; tentatively, D is TRBD1 (6 bases). Per the germline V gene, CDR1 is MNHEY and CDR2 is SVGAGI. Trimming stripped 5 bases from V and 5 bases from J, with 12 bases between. The CDR3 length is 13 residues. The DNA for the CDR3 is TGTGCCAGCAGTCAACAGGGTACGGAGACCCAGTACTTC. This sequence encodes CASSQQGTETQYF.

This clone has only one observation. This chain connects TRBV27 to TRBJ2-1; D uncertain. The length of the CDR3 is 14 residues. Germline-derived CDR1 and CDR2 are MNHEY and SMNVEV (reference sequence). With 0 bases removed from V and 6 bases from J, the gap between germline ends came to 9 bases. As DNA, the CDR3 is TGTGCCAGCAGTTTATCAAGTGGGCTCAATGAGCAGTTCTTC. Residues: CASSLSSGLNEQFF.

CDR3: CATSRPTGATNQPQHF. Written as DNA, the CDR3 is TGTGCCACCAGCAGACCCACAGGGGCAACTAATCAGCCCCAGCATTTT. J is TRBJ1-5 and V is TRBV15; 7 bases are a match to TRBD1. Germline CDR1 is LNHNV and CDR2 is YYDKDF (reference sequence). This CDR3 comprises 16 residues. V was pared by 2 bases and J by 4 bases, with 8 bases of the junction left unmatched.

The chain combines TRBV6-5 with TRBJ2-3; D gene uncertain. Trimming shortened V by 0 bases and J by 0 bases, and 4 bases separated the two germline ends. CDR1 is MNHEY and CDR2 is SVGAGI in the germline V gene. The CDR3 is 14 amino acids. The DNA for the CDR3 is TGTGCCAGCAGTTACTCATCCAGCACAGATACGCAGTATTTT. This gives the protein CASSYSSSTDTQYF.

The V and J genes are TRBV2 and TRBJ2-3, with D tentatively TRBD1 (6 bases). The CDR3 runs 14 residues. V lost 8 bases to trimming and J lost 6 bases, with 18 bases between them. Germline V gene sequence: CDR1 SNHLY, CDR2 FYNNEI. CDR3 sequence: CASSWLVGGDTQYF. The CDR3 DNA reads as TGTGCCAGCTCCTGGTTAGTTGGGGGCGATACGCAGTATTTT.

This chain joins TRBV2 and TRBJ1-3, with D unresolved. V lost 4 bases, J lost 0 bases, and 13 bases lay in between. The CDR3 runs 16 residues. Germline V gives CDR1 SNHLY, CDR2 FYNNEI. CDR3 sequence: CASSGVAIYSGNTIYF. Here the CDR3 DNA reads TGTGCCAGCAGTGGTGTGGCAATTTACTCTGGAAACACCATATATTTT.

The rearrangement links TRBV18 to TRBJ2-2; no reliable D call. Germline V CDR1 and CDR2: KGHSH, LQKENI. V was clipped by 2 bases and J by 2 bases, with 15 bases between them. The length of the CDR3 is 17 residues. The CDR3 here is CASSPLSAMSNTGELFF. The CDR3 bases are TGTGCCAGCTCACCATTATCGGCCATGTCTAACACCGGGGAGCTGTTTTTT. Using reference TRBV18 and TRBJ2-2 for the parts outside the CDR3, the full variable domain is NAGVMQNPRHLVRRRGQEARLRCSPMKGHSHVYWYRQLPEEGLKFMVYLQKENIIDESGMPKERFSAEFPKEGPSILRIQQVVRGDSAAYFCASSPLSAMSNTGELFFGEGSRLTVL.

This rearrangement joins TRBV30 to TRBJ1-1; tentatively, D is TRBD1 (6 bases). Trimming cost V 0 bases and J 1 base, with 9 bases left between them. Germline CDR1 is GTSNPN and CDR2 is SVGIG (reference sequence). The CDR3 has 14 amino acids. CDR3 bases: TGTGCCTGGAGTGTGGGCAGGGGGAACACTGAAGCTTTCTTT. Amino acid sequence: CAWSVGRGNTEAFF.